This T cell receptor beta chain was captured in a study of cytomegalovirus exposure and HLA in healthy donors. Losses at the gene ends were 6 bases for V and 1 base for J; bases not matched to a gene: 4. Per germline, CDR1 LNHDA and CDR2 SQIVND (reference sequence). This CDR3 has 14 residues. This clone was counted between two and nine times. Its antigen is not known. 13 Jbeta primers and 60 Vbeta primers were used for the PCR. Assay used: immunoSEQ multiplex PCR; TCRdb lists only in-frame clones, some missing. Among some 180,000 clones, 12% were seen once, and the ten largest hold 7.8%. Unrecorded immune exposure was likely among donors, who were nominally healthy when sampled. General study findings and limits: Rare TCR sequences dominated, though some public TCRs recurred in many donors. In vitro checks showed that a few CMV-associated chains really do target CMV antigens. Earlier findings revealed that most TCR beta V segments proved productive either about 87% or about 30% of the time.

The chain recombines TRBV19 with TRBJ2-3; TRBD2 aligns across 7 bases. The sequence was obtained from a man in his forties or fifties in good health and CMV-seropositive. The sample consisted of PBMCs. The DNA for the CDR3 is TGTGCCAGTAGACCCCTAGCGGGCACAGATACGCAGTATTTT. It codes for CASRPLAGTDTQYF.